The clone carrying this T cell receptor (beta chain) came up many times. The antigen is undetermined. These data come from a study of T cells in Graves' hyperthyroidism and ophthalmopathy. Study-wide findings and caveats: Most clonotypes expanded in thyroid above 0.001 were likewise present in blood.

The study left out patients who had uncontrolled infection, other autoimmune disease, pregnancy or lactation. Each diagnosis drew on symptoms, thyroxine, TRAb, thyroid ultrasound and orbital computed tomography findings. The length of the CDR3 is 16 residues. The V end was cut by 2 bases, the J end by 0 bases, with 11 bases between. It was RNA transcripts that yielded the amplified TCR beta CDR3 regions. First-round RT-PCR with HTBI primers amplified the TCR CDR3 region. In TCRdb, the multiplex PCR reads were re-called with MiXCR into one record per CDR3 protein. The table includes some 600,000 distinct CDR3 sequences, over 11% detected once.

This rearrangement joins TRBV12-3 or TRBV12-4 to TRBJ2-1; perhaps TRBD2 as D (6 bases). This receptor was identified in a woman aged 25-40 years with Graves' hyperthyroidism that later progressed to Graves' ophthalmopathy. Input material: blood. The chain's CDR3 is CASSLISGHSYNEQFF. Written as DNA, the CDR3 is TGTGCCAGCAGTTTAATAAGCGGGCACTCCTACAATGAGCAGTTCTTC.